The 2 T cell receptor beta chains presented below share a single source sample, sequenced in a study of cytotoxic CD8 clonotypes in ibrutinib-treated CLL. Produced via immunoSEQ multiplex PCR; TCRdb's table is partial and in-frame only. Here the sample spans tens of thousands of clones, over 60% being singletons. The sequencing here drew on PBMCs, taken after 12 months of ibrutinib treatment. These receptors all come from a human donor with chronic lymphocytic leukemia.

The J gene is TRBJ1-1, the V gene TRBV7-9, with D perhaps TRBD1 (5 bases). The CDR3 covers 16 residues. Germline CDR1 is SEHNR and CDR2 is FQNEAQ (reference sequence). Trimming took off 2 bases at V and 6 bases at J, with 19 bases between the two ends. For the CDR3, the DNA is TGTGCCAGCAGCTTATCCCTGGGACTCTCTGGCGCTGAAGCTTTCTTT. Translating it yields CASSLSLGLSGAEAFF.

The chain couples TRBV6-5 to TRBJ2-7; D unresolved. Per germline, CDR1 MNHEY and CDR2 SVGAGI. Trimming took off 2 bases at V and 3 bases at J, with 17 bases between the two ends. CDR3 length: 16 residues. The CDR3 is CASSYGMVARFYEQYF. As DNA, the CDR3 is TGTGCCAGCAGTTACGGGATGGTAGCTCGGTTCTACGAGCAGTACTTC.